The T cell receptor (beta chain) described here comes from a study of metastatic and nonmetastatic thyroid tumors. Study details: Across blood and tumor or nodule tissue, repertoires from malignant and benign thyroid patients were compared with one another.

V shed 3 bases and J shed 3 bases, with 12 bases lying between them. The CDR3 sequence is 14 residues long. Germline V gene data show CDR1 as ENHRY and CDR2 as SYGVKD. A note on this clone: The antigen is not known.

Per the original methods: For papillary thyroid cancer, a distant-metastasis classifier was constructed from CDR3 differences observed across clinicopathological groups. TCRdb reprocessed the PCR reads using MiXCR. Here the V and J calls rest on TCRdb's processing, not on the authors' analysis. Among 15,000 to 20,000 clones listed, approximately 29% were seen once. The entire patient cohort was treatment-naive prior to thyroid surgery. Study-wide points: TCR beta diversity was reportedly significantly higher in malignant thyroid tumors than benign nodules, in blood and tumor.

The clonotype was recovered from a female donor with papillary thyroid cancer or a benign thyroid nodule (not recorded which). Some clones in this sample may be carry-over from other donors' samples. The genes are TRBV10-3 and TRBJ2-7, with D perhaps TRBD1 (6 bases). Sequenced input: adjacent normal tissue. Written as DNA, the CDR3 is TGTGCCATCAGTGAACAACAGGGCGGCTACGAGCAGTACTTC. Residues: CAISEQQGGYEQYF.